What follows are 23 T cell receptor beta chains derived from one specimen sequenced in a study of neurological immune-mediated disorders. TCRdb redid the calling of the 5' RACE reads with MiXCR, one entry per CDR3 protein. The sample lists around 69,000 distinct CDR3 sequences, 9.5% to 13% occurring once. Time point described: longitudinal time-point 1 (baseline). Sequencing was done on a sample of PBMCs. The receptors were sampled from a man under 40 in good health.

The sample holds many counts of this clonotype. The V gene is TRBV20-1, the J gene TRBJ1-5; D might be TRBD1 (5 bases). From germline, CDR1 is DFQATT and CDR2 SNEGSKA (reference sequence). The CDR3 length is 14 residues. The V and J ends lost 5 bases and 7 bases respectively, with 18 bases between them. The CDR3 DNA is TGCAGTGCTTCCTTCGACAGTCGGAGCCAGCCCCAGCATTTT. Protein sequence: CSASFDSRSQPQHF.

In this sample, this clonotype turned up many times. This CDR3 reads CSVERTGKRETQYF. CDR3 DNA: TGCAGCGTTGAAAGGACAGGGAAAAGGGAGACCCAGTACTTC. The rearrangement joins TRBV29-1 to TRBJ2-5; the match to TRBD1 covers 8 bases. Germline CDR1 SQVTM, CDR2 ANQGSEA. V gave up 2 bases and J gave up 5 bases; unmatched junction bases: 7. CDR3 size: 14 residues.

This clonotype was recorded many times. This rearrangement joins TRBV28 to TRBJ1-1; the D is unclear. The V end was cut by 6 bases, the J end by 3 bases, with 5 bases between. This CDR3 comprises 11 residues. CDR1 and CDR2 from the germline V gene are MDHEN and SYDVKM. The CDR3 region has the DNA TGTGCCAGCAGGGACGACACTGAAGCTTTCTTT. Protein product: CASRDDTEAFF.

This clonotype was observed at least ten times. V and J are TRBV15 and TRBJ1-5; a weak D match, TRBD1 (5 bases). Trimming shortened V by 8 bases and J by 2 bases, and 10 bases separated the two germline ends. The germline gives CDR1 LNHNV, CDR2 YYDKDF (reference sequence). The CDR3 has 13 amino acids. The CDR3 region is CATQGRGNQPQHF. The CDR3 DNA follows: TGTGCCACCCAGGGTAGGGGCAATCAGCCCCAGCATTTT. Variable domain in full (rest from reference TRBV15 and TRBJ1-5): DAMVIQNPRYQVTQFGKPVTLSCSQTLNHNVMYWYQQKSSQAPKLLFHYYDKDFNNEADTPDNFQSRRPNTSFCFLDIRSPGLGDTAMYLCATQGRGNQPQHFGDGTRLSIL.

This clonotype was detected many times. The chain has TRBV12-3 or TRBV12-4 and TRBJ2-5, with TRBD2 identical over 9 bases. This CDR3 is built from 15 residues. Germline trimming cut 6 bases from V and 5 bases from J; bases unmatched to any gene: 10. The CDR3 nucleotides are TGTGCCAGCAGCTTCGCGGGAGGGGCCCGGGAGACCCAGTACTTC. Encoded protein: CASSFAGGARETQYF.

This clonotype has a count of ten or more. The rearrangement joins TRBV5-6 to TRBJ1-2; no clear D gene. V was cut by 2 bases and J by 0 bases, with 17 bases left in between. The germline CDR1 and CDR2 sequences are SGHDT and YYEEEE. The CDR3 has 17 residues. The CDR3 here is CASSFFLRRPTNYGYTF. The DNA of the CDR3 is TGTGCCAGCAGCTTTTTCCTGCGCAGGCCCACTAACTATGGCTACACCTTC.

V gene TRBV4-2 combines with J gene TRBJ2-7; the D gene is possibly TRBD2 (5 bases). V was clipped by 4 bases and J by 5 bases, with 12 bases between them. The CDR3 length is 13 residues. CDR1 and CDR2 (germline): LGHNA, YNFKEQ. The DNA for the CDR3 is TGTGCCAGCAGCCCGATTAGCGCCAACGAGCAGTACTTC. Residues: CASSPISANEQYF.

The chain carries TRBV29-1 and TRBJ2-1; TRBD2 is a possible D gene (6 bases). The CDR3 is made up of 15 amino acids. Per germline, CDR1 SQVTM and CDR2 ANQGSEA. V was trimmed by 4 bases and J by 0 bases, leaving 13 bases between them. The CDR3 reads CSVARDPSSYNEQFF. The CDR3 DNA follows: TGCAGCGTTGCGCGGGACCCATCCTCCTACAATGAGCAGTTCTTC.

This clonotype showed up many times. The V gene is TRBV28, the J gene TRBJ2-6; a weak D match, TRBD1 (5 bases). Trimming pared 2 bases from V and 4 bases from J, leaving 9 bases between. Germline V gene data show CDR1 as MDHEN and CDR2 as SYDVKM. CDR3 length: 15 residues. The DNA for the CDR3 is TGTGCCAGCAGTTTAGGTTCAGGGGGGGCCAACGTCCTGACTTTC. Translated, it gives CASSLGSGGANVLTF. Full variable domain (missing parts from reference TRBV28 and TRBJ2-6): DVKVTQSSRYLVKRTGEKVFLECVQDMDHENMFWYRQDPGLGLRLIYFSYDVKMKEKGDIPEGYSVSREKKERFSLILESASTNQTSMYLCASSLGSGGANVLTFGAGSRLTVL.

This clonotype has a count of ten or more. The J gene is TRBJ2-7, the V gene TRBV15; 11 bases align to TRBD1. The CDR3 contains 16 residues. Per germline, CDR1 LNHNV and CDR2 YYDKDF (reference sequence). V gave up 0 bases and J gave up 5 bases; unmatched junction bases: 6. Written as DNA, the CDR3 is TGTGCCACCAGCAGAGATGGACAGGGGGCAACTCACGAGCAGTACTTC. Translation gives CATSRDGQGATHEQYF.

This clonotype occurred many times. V gene TRBV20-1 combines with J gene TRBJ1-2; D is unresolved. Trimming took 7 bases from V and 4 from J, leaving 16 bases between them. Looked up from germline, CDR1 is DFQATT and CDR2 is SNEGSKA (reference sequence). The CDR3 consists of 13 residues. The CDR3 protein is CSVNKVSGYGYTF. DNA of the CDR3: TGCAGTGTAAATAAGGTTTCTGGCTATGGCTACACCTTC.

This chain joins TRBV28 and TRBJ2-7; TRBD1 might be the D (6 bases). The CDR3 has 14 residues. The germline V gene encodes CDR1 MDHEN and CDR2 SYDVKM. This chain's CDR3 is CANSLWTAFYEQYF. Here the CDR3 DNA reads TGTGCTAACAGCCTATGGACAGCGTTCTACGAGCAGTACTTC.

This clonotype was recorded at least ten times. The chain is built from TRBV18 and TRBJ2-1; D gene ambiguous. Germline CDR1 reads KGHSH; CDR2 reads LQKENI. V lost 3 bases to trimming and J lost 3 bases, with 9 bases between them. The CDR3 is 14 amino acids. CDR3 protein: CASSPALNYNEQFF. CDR3 nucleotide sequence: TGTGCCAGCTCACCCGCACTTAACTACAATGAGCAGTTCTTC.

The chain recombines TRBV6-1 with TRBJ2-2; possibly TRBD2 for D (5 bases). Germline CDR1 MNHNS, CDR2 SASEGT. The CDR3 consists of 14 residues. V lost 0 bases and J 11 bases, leaving 13 bases between the germline ends. The CDR3 loop reads CASSEARTPVELFF. In DNA form, the CDR3 reads TGTGCCAGCAGTGAAGCCCGGACTCCGGTTGAGCTGTTTTTT.

This clonotype has ten or more counts. The chain combines TRBV4-2 with TRBJ2-1, with 9 positions matching TRBD2. The length of the CDR3 is 18 residues. V gave up 0 bases and J gave up 6 bases; unmatched junction bases: 12. Germline-derived CDR1 and CDR2 are LGHNA and YNFKEQ. CDR3 loop: CASSQDCLAGGQCNEQFF. The CDR3 DNA is TGTGCCAGCAGCCAAGATTGTTTGGCGGGAGGGCAGTGCAATGAGCAGTTCTTC.

This clonotype was counted at least ten times. In DNA form, the CDR3 reads TGCGCCAGCAGCTTGGGAGGGCCGTCAGCCAGGGCATCGAACACCGGGGAGCTGTTTTTT. Amino acids: CASSLGGPSARASNTGELFF. This chain uses TRBV5-1 with TRBJ2-2; D could derive from TRBD1 or TRBD2 (5 bases each). The ends were cut back, 0 bases at V and 0 bases at J, with 21 bases in the middle. Germline CDR1 and CDR2: SGHRS and YFSETQ. This CDR3 spans 20 amino acids.

The table lists this clonotype with many counts. V is TRBV20-1 and J is TRBJ1-6; no definite D call. From germline, CDR1 is DFQATT and CDR2 SNEGSKA (reference sequence). This CDR3 comprises 11 residues. V lost 6 bases, J lost 9 bases, and 9 bases lay in between. CDR3 residues: CSAAGGSPLHF. CDR3 nucleotides: TGCAGTGCAGCAGGAGGTTCACCCCTCCACTTT.

The table lists this clonotype with many counts. This CDR3 reads CASSLDPINEQFF. In DNA form, the CDR3 reads TGCGCCAGCAGCTTGGATCCGATCAATGAGCAGTTCTTC. The gene calls are TRBV5-1 and TRBJ2-1; D is unresolved. Trimming cost V 0 bases and J 6 bases, with 7 bases left between them. Germline V gene data show CDR1 as SGHRS and CDR2 as YFSETQ. This CDR3 region has 13 residues.

This clonotype was observed many times. The rearrangement uses TRBV7-9 and TRBJ2-5; D is unresolved. The V and J ends lost 1 base and 1 base respectively, with 7 bases between them. Germline CDR1 SEHNR, CDR2 FQNEAQ (reference sequence). The CDR3 runs to 14 residues. CDR3 loop: CASSLGPAQETQYF. As DNA, the CDR3 is TGTGCCAGCAGCTTAGGTCCGGCCCAAGAGACCCAGTACTTC.

This clonotype has at least ten counts. The chain has TRBV20-1 and TRBJ2-1, with a tentative D call TRBD2 (7 bases). Germline V gene sequence: CDR1 DFQATT, CDR2 SNEGSKA (reference sequence). The V end lost 3 bases, the J end lost 5 bases, and 14 bases lay between the germline ends. This CDR3 comprises 14 residues. CDR3 loop: CSASIQRDNNEQFF. The CDR3 DNA follows: TGCAGTGCTAGTATCCAGCGGGACAACAATGAGCAGTTCTTC.

This clonotype was observed many times. The chain couples TRBV5-5 to TRBJ2-1, with 12 nucleotides matching TRBD2. Per the germline V gene, CDR1 is SGHKS and CDR2 is YYEKEE (reference sequence). This CDR3 spans 18 amino acids. With V trimmed by 3 bases and J by 0 bases, 7 bases remained unmatched. For the CDR3, the DNA is TGTGCCAGCAGCTCCGGGACTAGCGGGTTAAGCTCCTACAATGAGCAGTTCTTC. Its protein is CASSSGTSGLSSYNEQFF.

This clonotype was seen at least ten times. The chain uses TRBV15 and TRBJ2-3, with 8 nucleotides matching TRBD1. Germline values: CDR1 LNHNV, CDR2 YYDKDF (reference sequence). The CDR3 loop spans 15 amino acids. The ends lost 4 bases at V and 1 base at J; junction bases unmatched: 4. The CDR3: CATSMTGVGTDTQYF. CDR3 sequence (DNA): TGTGCCACCAGCATGACAGGGGTCGGCACAGATACGCAGTATTTT.

This clonotype was seen ten or more times. Sequence at one end of the junction differs from germline and may be a read error. The chain employs TRBV2 and TRBJ2-7; TRBD1 matches 7 bases. Looked up from germline, CDR1 is SNHLY and CDR2 is FYNNEI. This CDR3 region has 13 residues. For the CDR3, the DNA is TGTGCCAGCAGGATGAGACAGGGAGAACATTTAAACTTC. It translates to CASRMRQGEHLNF.